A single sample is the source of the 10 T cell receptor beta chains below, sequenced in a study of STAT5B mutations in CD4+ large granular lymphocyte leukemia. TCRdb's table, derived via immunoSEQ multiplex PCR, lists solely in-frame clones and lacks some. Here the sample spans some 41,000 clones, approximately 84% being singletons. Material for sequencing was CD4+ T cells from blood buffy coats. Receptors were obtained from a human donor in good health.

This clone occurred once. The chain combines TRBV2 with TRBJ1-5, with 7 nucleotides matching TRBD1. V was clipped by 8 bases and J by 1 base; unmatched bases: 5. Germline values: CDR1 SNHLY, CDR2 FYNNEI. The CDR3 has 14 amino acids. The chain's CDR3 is CASQDRSSNQPQHF. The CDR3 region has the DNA TGTGCCAGCCAGGACAGGTCCAGCAATCAGCCCCAGCATTTT.

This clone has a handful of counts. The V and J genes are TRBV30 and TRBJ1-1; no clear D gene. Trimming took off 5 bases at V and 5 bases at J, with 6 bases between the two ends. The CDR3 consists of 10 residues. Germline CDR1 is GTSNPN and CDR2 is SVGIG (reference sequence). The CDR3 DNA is TGTGCCTGGTCCTATACTGAAGCTTTCTTT. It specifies CAWSYTEAFF.

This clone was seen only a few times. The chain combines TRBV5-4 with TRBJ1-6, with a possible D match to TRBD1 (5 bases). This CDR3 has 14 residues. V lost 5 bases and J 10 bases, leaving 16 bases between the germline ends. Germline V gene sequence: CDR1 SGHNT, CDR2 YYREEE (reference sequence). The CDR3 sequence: CASSWDPPNSPLHF. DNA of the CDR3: TGTGCCAGCAGTTGGGACCCCCCGAACTCACCCCTCCACTTT.

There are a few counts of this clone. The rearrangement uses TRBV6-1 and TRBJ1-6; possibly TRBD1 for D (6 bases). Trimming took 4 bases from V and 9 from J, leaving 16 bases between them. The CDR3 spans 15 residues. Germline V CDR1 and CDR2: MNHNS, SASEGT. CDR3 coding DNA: TGTGCCAGCAGTGTCGAGGGCAGGGGCATTTCACCCCTCCACTTT. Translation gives CASSVEGRGISPLHF.

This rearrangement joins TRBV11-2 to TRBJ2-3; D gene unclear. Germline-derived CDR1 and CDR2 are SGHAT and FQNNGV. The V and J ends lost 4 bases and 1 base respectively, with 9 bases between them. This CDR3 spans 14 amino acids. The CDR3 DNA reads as TGTGCCAGCAGCTCCTTTCGCGGCACAGATACGCAGTATTTT. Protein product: CASSSFRGTDTQYF.

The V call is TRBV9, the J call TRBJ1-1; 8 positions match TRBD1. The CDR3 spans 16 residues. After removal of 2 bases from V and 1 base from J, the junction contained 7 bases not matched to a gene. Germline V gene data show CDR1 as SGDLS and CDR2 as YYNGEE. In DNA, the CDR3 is TGTGCCAGCAGCGTTCAGGGGGCGCTTGGGAACACTGAAGCTTTCTTT. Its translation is CASSVQGALGNTEAFF.

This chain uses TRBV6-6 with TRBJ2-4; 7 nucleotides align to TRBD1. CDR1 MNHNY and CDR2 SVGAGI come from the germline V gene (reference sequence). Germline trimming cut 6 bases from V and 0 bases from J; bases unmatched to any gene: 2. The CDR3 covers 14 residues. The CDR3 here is CASRGQLAKNIQYF. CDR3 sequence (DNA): TGTGCCAGCAGGGGACAGTTAGCCAAAAACATTCAGTACTTC.

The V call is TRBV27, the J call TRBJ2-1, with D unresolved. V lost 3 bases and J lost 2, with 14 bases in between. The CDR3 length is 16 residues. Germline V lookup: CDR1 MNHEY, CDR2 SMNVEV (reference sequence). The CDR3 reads CASSLGGIPAYNEQFF. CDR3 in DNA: TGTGCCAGCAGTTTGGGTGGGATACCAGCCTACAATGAGCAGTTCTTC.

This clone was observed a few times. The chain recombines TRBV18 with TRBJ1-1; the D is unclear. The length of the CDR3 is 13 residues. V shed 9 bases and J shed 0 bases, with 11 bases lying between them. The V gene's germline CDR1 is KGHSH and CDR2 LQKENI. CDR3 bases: TGTGCCAGTTTGATGAGCATGAACACTGAAGCTTTCTTT. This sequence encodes CASLMSMNTEAFF. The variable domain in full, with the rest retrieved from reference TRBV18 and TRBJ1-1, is NAGVMQNPRHLVRRRGQEARLRCSPMKGHSHVYWYRQLPEEGLKFMVYLQKENIIDESGMPKERFSAEFPKEGPSILRIQQVVRGDSAAYFCASLMSMNTEAFFGQGTRLTVV.

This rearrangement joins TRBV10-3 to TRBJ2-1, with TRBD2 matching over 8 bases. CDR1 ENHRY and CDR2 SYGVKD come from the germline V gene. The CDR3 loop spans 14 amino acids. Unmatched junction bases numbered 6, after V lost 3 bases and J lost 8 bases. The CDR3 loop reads CAISEREGLDEQFF. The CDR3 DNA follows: TGTGCCATCAGTGAACGGGAGGGGCTGGATGAGCAGTTCTTC.